A selection of T cell receptor beta chains follows, all from one sample in a study of blood T cell repertoires in COVID-19. Libraries were prepared by immunoSEQ multiplex PCR; TCRdb keeps only in-frame clonotypes and omits some of them. Counted here are around 330,000 clones, about 85% occurring once; the ten biggest clones make up about 2%. Sequencing was carried out using PBMCs or T cells enriched from blood (not recorded which). The receptors stem from a woman in her twenties or thirties who had been exposed to COVID-19. Both conserved end residues are part of each CDR3. Fields, in order: D gene, J gene, V gene, clone size, CDR3 DNA, CDR3 protein. The D gene is left open where the match is weak. Size is omitted from some rows. Given values are once, few, many or a class for expanded clones.

>TRBD2|TRBJ2-7|TRBV29-1|NA
TGCAGCGTTGTCCCTGGAGCGGGGGGGCAATACGAGCAGTACTTC
CSVVPGAGGQYEQYF
>NA|TRBJ1-2|TRBV9|NA
TGTGCCAGCAGCCCCACGACGGGGATGGATGGCTACACCTTC
CASSPTTGMDGYTF
>NA|TRBJ2-1|TRBV6-4|NA
TGTGCCAGCAGTGACACTAGCATCAATGAGCAGTTCTTC
CASSDTSINEQFF
>NA|TRBJ2-1|TRBV6-5|NA
TGTGCCAGCAGTTCAAATAATGGCCCTGGGTACAGTGAGCAGTTCTTC
CASSSNNGPGYSEQFF
>TRBD1|TRBJ1-2|TRBV6-5|NA
TGTGCCAGCAGCCAGACAGGGGCCCGGAGGAGTGGCTACACCTTC
CASSQTGARRSGYTF
>NA|TRBJ1-1|TRBV29-1|NA
TGCAGCGCCCCGCAGTACCCTGAAGCTTTCTTT
CSAPQYPEAFF
>TRBD1|TRBJ2-2|TRBV2|NA
TGTGCCAGCAGTTCGGTGGCAGGGGGCGAGGCCGGGGAGCTGTTTTTT
CASSSVAGGEAGELFF
>NA|TRBJ2-1|TRBV5-6|NA
TGTGCCAGCAGCTTGGGGACGGGAGACCCCTACAATGAGCAGTTCTTC
CASSLGTGDPYNEQFF
>TRBD1|TRBJ1-6|TRBV9|NA
TGTGCCAGCAGCACACGTATTGGGACAGGGGGTAATTCACCCCTCCACTTT
CASSTRIGTGGNSPLHF
>NA|TRBJ1-2|TRBV21-1|few
TGTGCCAGCAGGGTATGGACAGGGAGTAACTATGGCTACACCTTC
CASRVWTGSNYGYTF
>TRBD2|TRBJ2-1|TRBV4-3|NA
TGCGCCAGCAGCCAAGATCCCCCCCCTAGCGGGGTCAGGAATGAGCAGTTCTTC
CASSQDPPPSGVRNEQFF
>NA|TRBJ2-7|TRBV5-6|NA
TGTGCCAGCAGCTTGGGGCTAGATTACGAGCAGTACTTC
CASSLGLDYEQYF
>TRBD1|TRBJ1-5|TRBV6-9|once
TGTGCCAGCAGCCCTGGACAGGGCGTCAATCAGCCCCAGCATTTT
CASSPGQGVNQPQHF
>NA|TRBJ1-5|TRBV2|NA
TGTGCCAGCAGGAGCCACAGGGTAAAGGATCAGCCCCAGCATTTT
CASRSHRVKDQPQHF
>NA|TRBJ2-3|TRBV5-1|NA
TGCGCCAGCAGCGCGGCGGGTTACCAGGCAGATACGCAGTATTTT
CASSAAGYQADTQYF
>TRBD2|TRBJ2-5|TRBV2|NA
TGTGCCAGCGGAAAGAGTACTAGCGGCTCAGAGACCCAGTACTTC
CASGKSTSGSETQYF
>NA|TRBJ2-3|TRBV7-2|NA
TGTGCCAGCAGCTTAGCCCTAGTTCGCGCAGATACGCAGTATTTT
CASSLALVRADTQYF
>TRBD1|TRBJ1-2|TRBV7-9|NA
TGTGCCAGCAGCTCCACAGGGGCTCCGGGCTATGGCTACACCTTC
CASSSTGAPGYGYTF
>NA|TRBJ1-2|TRBV2|NA
TGTGCCAGCAGCTATGGACAGCAAAGTGGCTACACCTTC
CASSYGQQSGYTF
>NA|TRBJ2-1|TRBV5-3|once
TGTGCCAGAAGCTTGGACAGATCCAGGTACAATGAGCAGTTCTTC
CARSLDRSRYNEQFF
>TRBD1|TRBJ1-2|TRBV18|NA
TGTGCCAGCTCACCGTCCTCATCAGGGGGCGGCGACTATGGCTACACCTTC
CASSPSSSGGGDYGYTF
>TRBD2|TRBJ2-3|TRBV19|NA
TGTGCCAGTAGTATTTTAGCGGGAATTGACACAGATACGCAGTATTTT
CASSILAGIDTDTQYF
>NA|TRBJ1-1|TRBV7-2|NA
TGTGCCAGCAGCTTACGGTCAATAAACACTGAAGCTTTCTTT
CASSLRSINTEAFF
>TRBD1|TRBJ2-7|TRBV19|NA
TGTGCCAGTAAAATGGGACAGGGCCCGATCTACGAGCAGTACTTC
CASKMGQGPIYEQYF
>TRBD1|TRBJ2-7|TRBV28|once
TGTGCCAGCAGTTCAGGACAGGGGCCCGAGCAGTACTTC
CASSSGQGPEQYF